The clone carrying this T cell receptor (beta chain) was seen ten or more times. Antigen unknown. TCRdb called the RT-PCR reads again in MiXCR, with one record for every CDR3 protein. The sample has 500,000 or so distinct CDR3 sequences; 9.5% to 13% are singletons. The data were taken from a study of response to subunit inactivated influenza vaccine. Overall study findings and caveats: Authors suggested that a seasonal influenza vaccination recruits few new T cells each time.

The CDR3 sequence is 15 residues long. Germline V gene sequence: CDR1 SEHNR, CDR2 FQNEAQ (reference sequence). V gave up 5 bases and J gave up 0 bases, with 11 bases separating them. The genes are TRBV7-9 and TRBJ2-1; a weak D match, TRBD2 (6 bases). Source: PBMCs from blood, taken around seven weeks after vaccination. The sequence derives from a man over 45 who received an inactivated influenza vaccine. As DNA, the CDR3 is TGTGCCAGCAGCCCGGGACTGAGCTCCTACAATGAGCAGTTCTTC. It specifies CASSPGLSSYNEQFF. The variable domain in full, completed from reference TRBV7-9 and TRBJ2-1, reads DTGVSQNPRHKITKRGQNVTFRCDPISEHNRLYWYRQTLGQGPEFLTYFQNEAQLEKSRLLSDRFSAERPKGSFSTLEIQRTEQGDSAMYLCASSPGLSSYNEQFFGPGTRLTVL.